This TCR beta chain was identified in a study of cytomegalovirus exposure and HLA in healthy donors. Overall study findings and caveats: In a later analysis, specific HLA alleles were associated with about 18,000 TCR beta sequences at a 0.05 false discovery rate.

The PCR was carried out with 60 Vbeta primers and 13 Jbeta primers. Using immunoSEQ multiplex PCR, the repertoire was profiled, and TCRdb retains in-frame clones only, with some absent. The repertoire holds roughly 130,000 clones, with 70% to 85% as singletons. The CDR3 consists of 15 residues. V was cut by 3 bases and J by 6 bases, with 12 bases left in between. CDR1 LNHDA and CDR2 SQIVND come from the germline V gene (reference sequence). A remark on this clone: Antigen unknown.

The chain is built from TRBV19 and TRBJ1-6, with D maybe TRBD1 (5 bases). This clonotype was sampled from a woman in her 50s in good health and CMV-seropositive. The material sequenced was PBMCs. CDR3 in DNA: TGTGCCAGTAGTATGGGGAGGCAGGGTAATTCACCCCTCCACTTT. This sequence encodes CASSMGRQGNSPLHF.